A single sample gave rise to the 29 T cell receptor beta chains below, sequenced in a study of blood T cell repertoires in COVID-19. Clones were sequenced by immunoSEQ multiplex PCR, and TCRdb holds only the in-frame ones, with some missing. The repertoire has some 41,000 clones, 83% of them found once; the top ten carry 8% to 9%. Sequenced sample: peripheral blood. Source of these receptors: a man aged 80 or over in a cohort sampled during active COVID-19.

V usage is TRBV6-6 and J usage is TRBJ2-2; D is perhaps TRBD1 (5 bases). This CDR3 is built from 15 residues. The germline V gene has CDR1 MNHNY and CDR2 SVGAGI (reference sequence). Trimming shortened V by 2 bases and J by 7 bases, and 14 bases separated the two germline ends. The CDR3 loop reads CASSYRGSRGGELFF. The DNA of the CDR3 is TGTGCCAGCAGTTACAGGGGCTCTCGTGGCGGGGAGCTGTTTTTT.

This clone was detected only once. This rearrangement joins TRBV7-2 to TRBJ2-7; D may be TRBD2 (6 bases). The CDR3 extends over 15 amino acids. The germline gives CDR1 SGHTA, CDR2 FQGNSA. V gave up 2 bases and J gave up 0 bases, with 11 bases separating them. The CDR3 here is CASSLLAGPSYEQYF. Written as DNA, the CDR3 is TGTGCCAGCAGCTTATTGGCGGGGCCCTCCTACGAGCAGTACTTC. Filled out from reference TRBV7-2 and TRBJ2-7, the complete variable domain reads GAGVSQSPSNKVTEKGKDVELRCDPISGHTALYWYRQSLGQGLEFLIYFQGNSAPDKSGLPSDRFSAERTGGSVSTLTIQRTQQEDSAVYLCASSLLAGPSYEQYFGPGTRLTVT.

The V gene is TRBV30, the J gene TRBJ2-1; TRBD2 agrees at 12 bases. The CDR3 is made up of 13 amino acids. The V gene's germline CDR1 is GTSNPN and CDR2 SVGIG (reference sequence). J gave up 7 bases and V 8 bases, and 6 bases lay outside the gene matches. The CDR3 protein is CALRLAGANEQFF. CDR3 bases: TGTGCCCTGCGACTAGCGGGAGCAAATGAGCAGTTCTTC.

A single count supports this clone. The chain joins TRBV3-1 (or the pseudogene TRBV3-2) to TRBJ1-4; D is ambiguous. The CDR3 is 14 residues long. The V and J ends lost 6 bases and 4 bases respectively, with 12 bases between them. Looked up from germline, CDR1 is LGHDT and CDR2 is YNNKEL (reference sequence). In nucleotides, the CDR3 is TGTGCCAGCAGTCAAAGAGCCAATAATGAAAAACTGTTTTTT. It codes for CASSQRANNEKLFF.

Here the CDR3 reads CASSYEITSGGNEQFF. The DNA for the CDR3 is TGCGCCAGCAGTTATGAAATTACTAGCGGGGGCAATGAGCAGTTCTTC. The rearrangement uses TRBV5-1 and TRBJ2-1, with 11 bases aligning to TRBD2. This CDR3 comprises 16 residues. In germline, CDR1 is SGHRS, CDR2 YFSETQ. Trimming took 5 bases from V and 6 from J; bases not matched to a gene: 10.

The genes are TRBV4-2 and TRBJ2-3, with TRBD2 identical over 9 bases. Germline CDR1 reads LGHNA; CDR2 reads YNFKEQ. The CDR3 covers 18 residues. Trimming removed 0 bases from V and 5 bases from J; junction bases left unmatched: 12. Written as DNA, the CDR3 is TGTGCCAGCAGCCAAGACCGTCTAGCGGGGTCCGGAAGAGATACGCAGTATTTT. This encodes CASSQDRLAGSGRDTQYF.

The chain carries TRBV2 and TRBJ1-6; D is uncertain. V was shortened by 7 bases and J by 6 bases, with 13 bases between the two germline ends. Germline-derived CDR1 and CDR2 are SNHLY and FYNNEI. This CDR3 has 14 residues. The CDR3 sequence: CASTAREPNSPLHF. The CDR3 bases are TGTGCCAGCACCGCCCGGGAACCTAATTCACCCCTCCACTTT.

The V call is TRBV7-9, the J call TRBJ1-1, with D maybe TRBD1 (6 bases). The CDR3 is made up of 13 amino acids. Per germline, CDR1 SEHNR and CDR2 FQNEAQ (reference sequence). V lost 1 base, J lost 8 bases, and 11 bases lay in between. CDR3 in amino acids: CASSLDIRGEAFF. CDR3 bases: TGTGCCAGCAGCTTAGATATCAGGGGAGAAGCTTTCTTT. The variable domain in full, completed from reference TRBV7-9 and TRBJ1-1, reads DTGVSQNPRHKITKRGQNVTFRCDPISEHNRLYWYRQTLGQGPEFLTYFQNEAQLEKSRLLSDRFSAERPKGSFSTLEIQRTEQGDSAMYLCASSLDIRGEAFFGQGTRLTVV.

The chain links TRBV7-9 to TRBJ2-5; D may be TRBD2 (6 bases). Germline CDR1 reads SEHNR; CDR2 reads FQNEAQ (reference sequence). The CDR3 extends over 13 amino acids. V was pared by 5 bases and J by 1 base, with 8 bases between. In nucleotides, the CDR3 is TGTGCCAGCAGCAATAGCGGCCAAGAGACCCAGTACTTC. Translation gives CASSNSGQETQYF.

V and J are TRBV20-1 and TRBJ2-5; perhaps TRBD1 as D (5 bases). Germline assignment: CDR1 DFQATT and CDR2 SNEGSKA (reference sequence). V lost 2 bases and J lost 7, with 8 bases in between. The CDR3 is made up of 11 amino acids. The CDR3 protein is CSARRGRTQYF. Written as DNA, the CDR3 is TGCAGTGCTAGAAGGGGTAGGACCCAGTACTTC.

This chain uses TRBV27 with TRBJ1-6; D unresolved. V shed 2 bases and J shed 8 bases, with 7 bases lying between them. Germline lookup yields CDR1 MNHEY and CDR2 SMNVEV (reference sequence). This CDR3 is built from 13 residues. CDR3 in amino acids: CASSLVFDSPLHF. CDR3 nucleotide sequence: TGTGCCAGCAGTTTAGTATTCGATTCACCCCTCCACTTT.

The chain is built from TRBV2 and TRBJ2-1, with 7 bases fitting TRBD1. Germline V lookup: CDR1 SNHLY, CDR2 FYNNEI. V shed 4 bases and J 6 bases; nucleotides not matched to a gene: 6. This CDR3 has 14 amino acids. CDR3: CASSGQGAGNEQFF. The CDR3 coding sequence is TGTGCCAGCAGTGGACAGGGCGCAGGCAATGAGCAGTTCTTC.

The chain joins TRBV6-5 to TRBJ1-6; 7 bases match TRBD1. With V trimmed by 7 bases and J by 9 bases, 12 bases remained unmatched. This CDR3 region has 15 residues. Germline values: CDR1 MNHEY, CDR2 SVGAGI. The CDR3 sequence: CASTPVQGLTSPLHF. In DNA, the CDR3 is TGTGCCAGCACCCCCGTACAGGGGTTGACTTCACCCCTCCACTTT.

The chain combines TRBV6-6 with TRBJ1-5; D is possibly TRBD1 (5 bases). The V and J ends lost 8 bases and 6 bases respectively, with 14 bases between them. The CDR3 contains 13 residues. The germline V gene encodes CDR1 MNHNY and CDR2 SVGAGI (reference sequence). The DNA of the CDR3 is TGTGCCAGCGGGGGTTCGCGGGGTCAGCCCCAGCATTTT. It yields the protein CASGGSRGQPQHF.

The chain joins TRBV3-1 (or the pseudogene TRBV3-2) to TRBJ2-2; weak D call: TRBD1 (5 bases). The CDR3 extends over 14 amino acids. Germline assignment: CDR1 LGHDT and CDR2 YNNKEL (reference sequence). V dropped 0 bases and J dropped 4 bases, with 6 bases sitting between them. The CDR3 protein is CASSQETATGELFF. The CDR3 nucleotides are TGTGCCAGCAGCCAAGAGACAGCCACCGGGGAGCTGTTTTTT.

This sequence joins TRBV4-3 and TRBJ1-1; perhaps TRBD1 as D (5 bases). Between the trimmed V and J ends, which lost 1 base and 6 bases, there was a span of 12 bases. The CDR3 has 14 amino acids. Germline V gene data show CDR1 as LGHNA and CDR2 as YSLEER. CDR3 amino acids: CASSQVGRQPEAFF. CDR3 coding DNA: TGCGCCAGCAGCCAAGTTGGGCGACAGCCTGAAGCTTTCTTT.

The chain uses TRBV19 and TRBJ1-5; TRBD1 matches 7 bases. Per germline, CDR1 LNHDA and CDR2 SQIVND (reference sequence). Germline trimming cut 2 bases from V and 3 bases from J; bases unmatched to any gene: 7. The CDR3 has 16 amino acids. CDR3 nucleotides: TGTGCCAGTAGTATATCGACAGGGTTTCCCAATCAGCCCCAGCATTTT. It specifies CASSISTGFPNQPQHF.

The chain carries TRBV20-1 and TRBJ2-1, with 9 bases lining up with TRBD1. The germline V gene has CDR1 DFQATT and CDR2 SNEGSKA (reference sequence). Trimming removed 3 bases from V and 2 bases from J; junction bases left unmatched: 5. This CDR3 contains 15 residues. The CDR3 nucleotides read TGCAGTGCTAGTGCTCGGGACAGGGCCTACAATGAGCAGTTCTTC. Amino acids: CSASARDRAYNEQFF.

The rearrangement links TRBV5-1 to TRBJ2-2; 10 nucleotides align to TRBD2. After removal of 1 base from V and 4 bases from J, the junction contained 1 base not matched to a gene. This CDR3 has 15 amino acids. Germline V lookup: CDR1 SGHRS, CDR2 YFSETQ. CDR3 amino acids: CASSLQRGGTGELFF. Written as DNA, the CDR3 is TGCGCCAGCAGCTTGCAGCGGGGGGGCACCGGGGAGCTGTTTTTT.

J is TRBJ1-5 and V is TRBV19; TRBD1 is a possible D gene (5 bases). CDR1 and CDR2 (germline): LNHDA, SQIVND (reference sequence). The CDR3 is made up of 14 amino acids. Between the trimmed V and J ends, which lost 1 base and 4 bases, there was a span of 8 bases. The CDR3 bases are TGTGCCAGTAGTATAGCGGGGGGGAATCAGCCCCAGCATTTT. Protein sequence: CASSIAGGNQPQHF.

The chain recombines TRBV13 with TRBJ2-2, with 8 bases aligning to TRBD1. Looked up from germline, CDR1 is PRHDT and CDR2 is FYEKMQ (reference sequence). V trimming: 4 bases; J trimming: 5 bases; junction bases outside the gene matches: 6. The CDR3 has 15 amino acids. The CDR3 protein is CASSSGQGRTGELFF. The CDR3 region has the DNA TGTGCCAGCAGCTCTGGACAGGGTCGGACCGGGGAGCTGTTTTTT.

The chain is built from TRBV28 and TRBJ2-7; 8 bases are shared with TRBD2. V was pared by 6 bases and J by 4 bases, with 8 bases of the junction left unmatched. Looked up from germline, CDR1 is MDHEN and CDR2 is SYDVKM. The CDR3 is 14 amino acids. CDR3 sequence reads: CASREREQLYEQYF. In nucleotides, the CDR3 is TGTGCCAGCAGGGAGCGGGAGCAACTTTACGAGCAGTACTTC.

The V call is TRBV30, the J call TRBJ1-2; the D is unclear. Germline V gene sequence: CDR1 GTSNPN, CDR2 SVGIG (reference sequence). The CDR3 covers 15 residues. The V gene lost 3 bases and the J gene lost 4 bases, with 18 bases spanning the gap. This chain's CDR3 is CAWSPLEARGYGYTF. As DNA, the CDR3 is TGTGCCTGGAGCCCCCTGGAGGCCCGGGGCTATGGCTACACCTTC.

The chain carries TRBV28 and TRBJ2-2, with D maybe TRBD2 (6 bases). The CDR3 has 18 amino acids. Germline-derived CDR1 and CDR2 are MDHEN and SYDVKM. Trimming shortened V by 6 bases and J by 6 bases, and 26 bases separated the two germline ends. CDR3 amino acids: CASSQVGSRENYPGELFF. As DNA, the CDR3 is TGTGCCAGCAGCCAAGTTGGAAGCCGGGAGAACTACCCCGGGGAGCTGTTTTTT.

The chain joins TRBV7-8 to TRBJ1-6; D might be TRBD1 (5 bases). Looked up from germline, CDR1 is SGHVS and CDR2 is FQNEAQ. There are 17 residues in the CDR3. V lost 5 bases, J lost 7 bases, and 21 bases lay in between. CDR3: CASSPISGILTNSPLHF. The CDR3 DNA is TGTGCCAGCAGCCCAATTTCAGGGATCCTTACGAATTCACCCCTCCACTTT. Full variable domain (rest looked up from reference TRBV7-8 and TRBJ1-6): GAGVSQSPRYKVAKRGQDVALRCDPISGHVSLFWYQQALGQGPEFLTYFQNEAQLDKSGLPSDRFFAERPEGSVSTLKIQRTQQEDSAVYLCASSPISGILTNSPLHFGNGTRLTVT.

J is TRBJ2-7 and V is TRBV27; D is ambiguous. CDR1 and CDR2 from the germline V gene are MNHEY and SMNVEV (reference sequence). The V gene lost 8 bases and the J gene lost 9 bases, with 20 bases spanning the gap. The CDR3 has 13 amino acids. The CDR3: CASSPVIIGWQYF. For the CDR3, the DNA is TGTGCCAGCTCCCCCGTGATCATCGGGTGGCAGTACTTC.

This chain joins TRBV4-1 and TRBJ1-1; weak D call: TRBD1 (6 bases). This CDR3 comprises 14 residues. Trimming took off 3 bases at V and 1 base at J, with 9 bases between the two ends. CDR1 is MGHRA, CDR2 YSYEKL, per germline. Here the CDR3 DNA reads TGCGCCAGCAGCCAGACAGGAAGGAACACTGAAGCTTTCTTT. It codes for CASSQTGRNTEAFF.

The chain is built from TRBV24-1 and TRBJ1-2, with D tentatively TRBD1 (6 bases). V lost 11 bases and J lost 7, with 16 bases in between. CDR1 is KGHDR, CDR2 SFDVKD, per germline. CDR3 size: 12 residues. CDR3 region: CAIRNRDGGYTF. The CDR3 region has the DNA TGTGCCATCCGGAACAGGGATGGTGGCTACACCTTC.

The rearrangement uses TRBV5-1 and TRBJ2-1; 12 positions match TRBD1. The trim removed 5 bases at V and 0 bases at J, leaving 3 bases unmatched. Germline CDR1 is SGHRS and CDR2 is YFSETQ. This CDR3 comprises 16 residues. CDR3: CASRGTGGISYNEQFF. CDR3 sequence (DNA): TGCGCCAGCAGGGGGACAGGGGGCATCTCCTACAATGAGCAGTTCTTC.